The 6 T cell receptor beta chains below come from one sample, sequenced in a study of T cell changes during pregnancy in multiple sclerosis. Using immunoSEQ multiplex PCR, the repertoire was profiled, and TCRdb retains in-frame clones only, with some absent. The sample has roughly 87,000 clones; 90% to 95% are singletons. Sequenced here: PBMCs, sampled in the first trimester of pregnancy. Source of these receptors: a female donor in good health, serving as a control in a pregnancy study. Some clones in this sample may be carry-over from other donors' samples.

The rearrangement links TRBV7-9 to TRBJ1-6, with TRBD1 as a possible D gene (6 bases). Trimming cost V 0 bases and J 11 bases, with 14 bases left between them. Germline CDR1 reads SEHNR; CDR2 reads FQNEAQ (reference sequence). This CDR3 comprises 15 residues. The CDR3 DNA reads as TGTGCCAGCAGCTTAGCCGTACAGGGAGGGCCACCCCTCCACTTT. The encoded protein is CASSLAVQGGPPLHF.

The chain combines TRBV7-8 with TRBJ2-2; TRBD2 agrees at 12 bases. From germline, CDR1 is SGHVS and CDR2 FQNEAQ. This CDR3 spans 19 amino acids. V dropped 3 bases and J dropped 0; count of bases not matched to a gene: 8. CDR3 residues: CASSFLRTSGTTNTGELFF. CDR3 nucleotide sequence: TGTGCCAGCAGCTTCCTCCGGACTAGCGGGACCACGAACACCGGGGAGCTGTTTTTT.

The J gene is TRBJ2-2, the V gene TRBV23-1; 9 nucleotides agree with TRBD2. TRBV23-1 counts as an open reading frame of uncertain function. V was clipped by 7 bases and J by 4 bases; unmatched bases: 13. The CDR3 covers 17 residues. The CDR3 here is CASIQGVAGEVTGELFF. In DNA, the CDR3 is TGCGCCAGCATTCAGGGGGTAGCGGGAGAGGTCACCGGGGAGCTGTTTTTT.

The chain employs TRBV28 and TRBJ2-5; 9 positions match TRBD2. J gave up 1 base and V 3 bases, and 6 bases lay outside the gene matches. CDR3 length: 16 residues. Germline loops: CDR1 MDHEN, CDR2 SYDVKM. The DNA for the CDR3 is TGTGCCAGCAGTTTTTTGCTAGCGGGGCGCCAAGAGACCCAGTACTTC. It translates to CASSFLLAGRQETQYF.

The rearrangement links TRBV27 to TRBJ2-1; D is undetermined. Trimming shortened V by 5 bases and J by 2 bases, and 10 bases separated the two germline ends. Per germline, CDR1 MNHEY and CDR2 SMNVEV (reference sequence). The CDR3 consists of 14 residues. The CDR3: CASSPSIPYNEQFF. CDR3 DNA: TGTGCCAGCAGTCCATCTATCCCCTACAATGAGCAGTTCTTC.

The chain recombines TRBV10-3 with TRBJ1-3, with D possibly matching TRBD1 (5 bases). V gave up 6 bases and J gave up 0 bases, with 9 bases separating them. Germline V gene sequence: CDR1 ENHRY, CDR2 SYGVKD. CDR3 length equals 14 residues. CDR3 nucleotide sequence: TGTGCCATCAGCAGACAGCCCTCTGGAAACACCATATATTTT. This encodes CAISRQPSGNTIYF.